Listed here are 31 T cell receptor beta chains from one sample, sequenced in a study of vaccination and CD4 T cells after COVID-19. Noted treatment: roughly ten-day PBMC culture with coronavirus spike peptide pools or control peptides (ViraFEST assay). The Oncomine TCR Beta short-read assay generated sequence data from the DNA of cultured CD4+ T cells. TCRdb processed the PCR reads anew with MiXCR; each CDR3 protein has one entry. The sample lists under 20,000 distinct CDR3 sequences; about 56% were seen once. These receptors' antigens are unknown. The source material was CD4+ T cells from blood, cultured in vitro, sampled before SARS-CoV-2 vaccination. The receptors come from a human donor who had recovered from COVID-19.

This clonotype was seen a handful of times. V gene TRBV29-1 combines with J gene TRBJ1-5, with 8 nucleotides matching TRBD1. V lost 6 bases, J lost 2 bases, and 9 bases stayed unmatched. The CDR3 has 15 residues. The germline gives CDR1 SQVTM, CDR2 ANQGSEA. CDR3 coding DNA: TGCAGCGTGGAGATGGACAGGGTTGGCAATCAGCCCCAGCATTTT. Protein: CSVEMDRVGNQPQHF.

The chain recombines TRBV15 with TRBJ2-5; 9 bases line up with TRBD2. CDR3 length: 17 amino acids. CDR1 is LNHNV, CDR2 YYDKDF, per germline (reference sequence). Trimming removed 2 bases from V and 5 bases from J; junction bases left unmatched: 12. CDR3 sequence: CATSRHRATSGGETQYF. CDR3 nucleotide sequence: TGTGCCACCAGCAGACACCGTGCGACTAGCGGTGGCGAGACCCAGTACTTC.

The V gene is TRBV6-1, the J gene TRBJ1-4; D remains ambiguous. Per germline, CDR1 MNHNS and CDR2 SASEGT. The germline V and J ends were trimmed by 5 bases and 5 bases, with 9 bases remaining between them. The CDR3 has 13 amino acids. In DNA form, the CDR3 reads TGTGCCAGCAGTAGTGTCGGGAATGAAAAACTGTTTTTT. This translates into CASSSVGNEKLFF.

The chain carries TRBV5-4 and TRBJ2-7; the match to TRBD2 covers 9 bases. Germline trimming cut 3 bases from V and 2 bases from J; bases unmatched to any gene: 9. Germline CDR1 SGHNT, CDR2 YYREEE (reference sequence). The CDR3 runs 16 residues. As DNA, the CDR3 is TGTGCCAGCAGCTCAGGAACTAGCGGGCCTCCCTACGAGCAGTACTTC. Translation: CASSSGTSGPPYEQYF. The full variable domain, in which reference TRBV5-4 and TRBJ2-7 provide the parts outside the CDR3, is ETGVTQSPTHLIKTRGQQVTLRCSSQSGHNTVSWYQQALGQGPQFIFQYYREEENGRGNFPPRFSGLQFPNYSSELNVNALELDDSALYLCASSSGTSGPPYEQYFGPGTRLTVT.

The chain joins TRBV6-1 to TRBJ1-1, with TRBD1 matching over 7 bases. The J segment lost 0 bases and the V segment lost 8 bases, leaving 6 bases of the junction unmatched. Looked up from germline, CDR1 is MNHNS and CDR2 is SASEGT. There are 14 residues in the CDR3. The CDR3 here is CASLPGQMNTEAFF. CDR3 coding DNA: TGTGCCAGCCTCCCGGGACAGATGAACACTGAAGCTTTCTTT.

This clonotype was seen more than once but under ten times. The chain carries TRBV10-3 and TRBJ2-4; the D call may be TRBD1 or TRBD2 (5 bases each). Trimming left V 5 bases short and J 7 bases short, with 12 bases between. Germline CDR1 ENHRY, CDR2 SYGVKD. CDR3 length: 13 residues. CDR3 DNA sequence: TGTGCCATCAGTAGCGAAGAGGGGAACATTCAGTACTTC. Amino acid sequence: CAISSEEGNIQYF.

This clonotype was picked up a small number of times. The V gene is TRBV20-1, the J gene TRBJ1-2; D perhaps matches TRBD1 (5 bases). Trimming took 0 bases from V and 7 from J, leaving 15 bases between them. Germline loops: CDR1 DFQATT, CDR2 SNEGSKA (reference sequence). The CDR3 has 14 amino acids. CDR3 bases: TGCAGTGCTAGAGATAGGCAGGGCGGAAGTGGCTACACCTTC. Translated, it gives CSARDRQGGSGYTF.

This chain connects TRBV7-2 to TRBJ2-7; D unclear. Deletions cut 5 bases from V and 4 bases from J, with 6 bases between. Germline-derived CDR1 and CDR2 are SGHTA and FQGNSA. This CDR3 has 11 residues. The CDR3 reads CASSGPYEQYF. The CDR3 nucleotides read TGTGCCAGCAGCGGGCCATACGAGCAGTACTTC.

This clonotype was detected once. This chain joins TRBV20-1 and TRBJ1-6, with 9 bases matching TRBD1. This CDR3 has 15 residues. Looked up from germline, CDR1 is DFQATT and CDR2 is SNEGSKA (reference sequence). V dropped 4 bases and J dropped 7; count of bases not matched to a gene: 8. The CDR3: CSAKVLGQGNSPLHF. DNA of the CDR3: TGCAGTGCTAAGGTCTTGGGACAGGGCAATTCACCCCTCCACTTT.

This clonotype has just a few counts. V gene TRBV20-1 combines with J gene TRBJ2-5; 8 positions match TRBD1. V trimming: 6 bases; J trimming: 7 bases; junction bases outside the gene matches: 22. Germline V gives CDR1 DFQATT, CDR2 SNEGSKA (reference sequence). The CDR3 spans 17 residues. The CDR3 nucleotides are TGCAGTGCGTCCACTGGGGACAGGAGTACGCTCGAGGTGACCCAGTACTTC. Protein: CSASTGDRSTLEVTQYF.

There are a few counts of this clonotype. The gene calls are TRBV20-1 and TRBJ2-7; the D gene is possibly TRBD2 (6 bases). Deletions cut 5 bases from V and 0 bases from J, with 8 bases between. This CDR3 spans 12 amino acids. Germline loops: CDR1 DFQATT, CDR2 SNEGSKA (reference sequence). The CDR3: CSAQGLSYEQYF. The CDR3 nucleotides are TGCAGTGCTCAGGGACTCTCCTACGAGCAGTACTTC.

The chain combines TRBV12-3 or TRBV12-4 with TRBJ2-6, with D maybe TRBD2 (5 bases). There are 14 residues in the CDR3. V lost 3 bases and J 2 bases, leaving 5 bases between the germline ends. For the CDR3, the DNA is TGTGCCAGCAGTTTCGGGACTGGGGCCAACGTCCTGACTTTC. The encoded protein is CASSFGTGANVLTF.

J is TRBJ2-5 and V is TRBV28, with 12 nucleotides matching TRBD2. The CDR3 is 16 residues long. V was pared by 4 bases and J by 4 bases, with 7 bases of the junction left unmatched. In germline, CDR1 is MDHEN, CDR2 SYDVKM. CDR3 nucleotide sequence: TGTGCCAGCAGTTCGAGACTAGCGGGAGCAGTAGAGACCCAGTACTTC. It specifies CASSSRLAGAVETQYF.

The CDR3 spells CATSLAENTGELFF. Here the CDR3 DNA reads TGTGCCACCAGCTTAGCGGAAAACACCGGGGAGCTGTTTTTT. The chain is built from TRBV2 and TRBJ2-2, with D possibly matching TRBD2 (6 bases). CDR3 length: 14 residues. The germline V gene has CDR1 SNHLY and CDR2 FYNNEI. The V and J ends lost 10 bases and 2 bases respectively, with 14 bases between them.

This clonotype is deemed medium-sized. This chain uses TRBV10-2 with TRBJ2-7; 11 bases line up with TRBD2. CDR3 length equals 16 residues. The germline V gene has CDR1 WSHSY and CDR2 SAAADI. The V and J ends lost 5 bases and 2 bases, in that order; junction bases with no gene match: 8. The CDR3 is CASSKWTSGQTYEQYF. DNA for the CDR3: TGCGCCAGCAGTAAATGGACTAGCGGGCAGACCTACGAGCAGTACTTC.

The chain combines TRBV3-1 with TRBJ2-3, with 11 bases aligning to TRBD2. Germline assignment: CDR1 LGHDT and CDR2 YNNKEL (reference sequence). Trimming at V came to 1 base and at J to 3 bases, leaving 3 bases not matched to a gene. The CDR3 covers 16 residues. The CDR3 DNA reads TGTGCCAGCAGCCAAGCGGCTAGCGGGAGGACAGATACGCAGTATTTT. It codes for CASSQAASGRTDTQYF.

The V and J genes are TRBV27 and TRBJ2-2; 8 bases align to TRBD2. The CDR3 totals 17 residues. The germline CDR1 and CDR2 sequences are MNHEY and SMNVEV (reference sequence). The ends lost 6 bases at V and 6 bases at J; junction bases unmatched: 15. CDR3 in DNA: TGTGCCAGCAGCCAAGAACCGGGACTAGGTTATCCCGGGGAGCTGTTTTTT. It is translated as CASSQEPGLGYPGELFF.

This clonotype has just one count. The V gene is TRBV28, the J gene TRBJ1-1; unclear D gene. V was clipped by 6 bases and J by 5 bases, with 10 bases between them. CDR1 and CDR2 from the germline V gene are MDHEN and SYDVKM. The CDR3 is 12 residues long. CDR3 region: CASRLGRTEAFF. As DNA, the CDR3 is TGTGCCAGCAGACTCGGACGGACTGAAGCTTTCTTT. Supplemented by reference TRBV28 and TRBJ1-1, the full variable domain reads DVKVTQSSRYLVKRTGEKVFLECVQDMDHENMFWYRQDPGLGLRLIYFSYDVKMKEKGDIPEGYSVSREKKERFSLILESASTNQTSMYLCASRLGRTEAFFGQGTRLTVV.

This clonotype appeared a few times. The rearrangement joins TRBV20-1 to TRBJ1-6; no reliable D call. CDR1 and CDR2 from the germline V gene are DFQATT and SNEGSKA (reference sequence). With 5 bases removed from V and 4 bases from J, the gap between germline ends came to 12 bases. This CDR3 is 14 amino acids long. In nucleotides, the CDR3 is TGCAGTGCTCCAGACCGGTTATATAATTCACCCCTCCACTTT. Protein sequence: CSAPDRLYNSPLHF.

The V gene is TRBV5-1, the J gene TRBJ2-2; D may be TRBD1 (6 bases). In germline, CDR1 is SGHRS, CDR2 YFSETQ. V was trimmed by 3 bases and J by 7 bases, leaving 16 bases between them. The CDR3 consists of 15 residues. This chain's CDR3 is CASSSANVGGGELFF. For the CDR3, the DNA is TGCGCCAGCAGCTCTGCTAATGTAGGGGGCGGGGAGCTGTTTTTT.

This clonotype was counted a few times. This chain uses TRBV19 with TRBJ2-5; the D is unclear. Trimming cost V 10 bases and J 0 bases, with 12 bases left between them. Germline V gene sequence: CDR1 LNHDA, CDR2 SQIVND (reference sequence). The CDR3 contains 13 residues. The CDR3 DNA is TGTGCCACCAATGTGCGGTACCAAGAGACCCAGTACTTC. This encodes CATNVRYQETQYF.

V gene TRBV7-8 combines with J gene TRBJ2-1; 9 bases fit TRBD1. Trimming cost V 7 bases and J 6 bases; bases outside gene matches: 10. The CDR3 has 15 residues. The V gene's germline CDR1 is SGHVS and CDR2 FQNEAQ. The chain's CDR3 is CASTLRDRDSNEQFF. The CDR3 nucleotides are TGTGCCAGCACCCTGCGGGACAGGGATAGCAATGAGCAGTTCTTC.

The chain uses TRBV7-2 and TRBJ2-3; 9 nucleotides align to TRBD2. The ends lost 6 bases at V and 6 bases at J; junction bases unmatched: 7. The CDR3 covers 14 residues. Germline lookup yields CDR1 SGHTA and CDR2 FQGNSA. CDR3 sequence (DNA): TGTGCCAGCAGTCGTAGCGGGAGAAGGGATACGCAGTATTTT. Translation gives CASSRSGRRDTQYF.

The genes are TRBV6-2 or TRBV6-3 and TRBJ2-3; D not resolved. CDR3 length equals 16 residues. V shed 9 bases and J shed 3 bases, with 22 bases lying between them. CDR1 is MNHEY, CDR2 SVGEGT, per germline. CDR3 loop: CASAPARLAGTDTQYF. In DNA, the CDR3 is TGTGCCAGTGCCCCGGCCCGTTTAGCTGGGACAGATACGCAGTATTTT.

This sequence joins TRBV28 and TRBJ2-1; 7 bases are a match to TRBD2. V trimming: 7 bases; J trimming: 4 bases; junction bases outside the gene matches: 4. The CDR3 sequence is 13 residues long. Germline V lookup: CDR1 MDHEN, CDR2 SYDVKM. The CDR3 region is CASTASGYNEQFF. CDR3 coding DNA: TGTGCCAGCACGGCTAGCGGTTACAATGAGCAGTTCTTC. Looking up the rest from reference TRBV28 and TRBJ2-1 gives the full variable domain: DVKVTQSSRYLVKRTGEKVFLECVQDMDHENMFWYRQDPGLGLRLIYFSYDVKMKEKGDIPEGYSVSREKKERFSLILESASTNQTSMYLCASTASGYNEQFFGPGTRLTVL.

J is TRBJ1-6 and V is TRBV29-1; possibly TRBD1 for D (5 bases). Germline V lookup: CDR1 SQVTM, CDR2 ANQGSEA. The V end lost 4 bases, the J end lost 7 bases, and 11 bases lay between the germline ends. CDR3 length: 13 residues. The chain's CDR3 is CSVAAGKNSPLHF. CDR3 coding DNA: TGCAGCGTTGCAGCAGGGAAGAATTCACCCCTCCACTTT.

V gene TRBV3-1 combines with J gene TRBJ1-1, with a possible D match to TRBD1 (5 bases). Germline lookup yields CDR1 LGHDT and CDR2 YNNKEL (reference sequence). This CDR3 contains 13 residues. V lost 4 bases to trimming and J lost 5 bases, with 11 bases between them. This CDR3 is CASSRGGRTEAFF. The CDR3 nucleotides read TGTGCCAGCAGCCGGGGGGGGAGAACTGAAGCTTTCTTT. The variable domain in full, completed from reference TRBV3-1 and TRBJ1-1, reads DTAVSQTPKYLVTQMGNDKSIKCEQNLGHDTMYWYKQDSKKFLKIMFSYNNKELIINETVPNRFSPKSPDKAHLNLHINSLELGDSAVYFCASSRGGRTEAFFGQGTRLTVV.

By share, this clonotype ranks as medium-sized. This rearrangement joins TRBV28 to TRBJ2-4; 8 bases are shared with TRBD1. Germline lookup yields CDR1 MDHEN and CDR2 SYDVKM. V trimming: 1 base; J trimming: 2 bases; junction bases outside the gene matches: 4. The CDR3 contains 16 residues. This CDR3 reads CASSLSGQGTKNIQYF. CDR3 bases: TGTGCCAGCAGTTTATCTGGACAGGGAACCAAAAACATTCAGTACTTC.

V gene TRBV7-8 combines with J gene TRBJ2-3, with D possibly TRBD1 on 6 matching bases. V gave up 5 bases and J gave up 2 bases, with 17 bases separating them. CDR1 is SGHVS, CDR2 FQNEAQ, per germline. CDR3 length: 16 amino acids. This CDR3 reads CASSRRQELNTDTQYF. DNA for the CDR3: TGTGCCAGCAGCCGTCGACAGGAATTAAACACAGATACGCAGTATTTT.

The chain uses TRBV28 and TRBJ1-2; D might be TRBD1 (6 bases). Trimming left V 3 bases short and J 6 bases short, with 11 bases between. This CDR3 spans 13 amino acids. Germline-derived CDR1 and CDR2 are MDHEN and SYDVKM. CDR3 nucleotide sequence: TGTGCCAGCAGTTTCGGCCAGGGGCATGGCTACACCTTC. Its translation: CASSFGQGHGYTF.

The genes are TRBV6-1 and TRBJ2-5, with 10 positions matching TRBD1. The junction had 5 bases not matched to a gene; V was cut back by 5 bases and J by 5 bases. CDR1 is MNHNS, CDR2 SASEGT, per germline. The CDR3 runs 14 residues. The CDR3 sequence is CASSRDRGRETQYF. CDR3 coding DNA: TGTGCCAGCAGTAGGGACAGGGGTCGGGAGACCCAGTACTTC.